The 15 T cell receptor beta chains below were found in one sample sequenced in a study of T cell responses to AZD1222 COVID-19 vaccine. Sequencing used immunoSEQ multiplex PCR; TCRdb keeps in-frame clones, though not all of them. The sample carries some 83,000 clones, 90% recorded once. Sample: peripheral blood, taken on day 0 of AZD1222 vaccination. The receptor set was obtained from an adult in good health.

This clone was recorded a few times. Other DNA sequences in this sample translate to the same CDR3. In DNA form, the CDR3 reads TGTGCCAGCAGCTTGGGACACTTCTACGAGCAGTACTTC. Translating it yields CASSLGHFYEQYF. V is TRBV5-6 and J is TRBJ2-7; D gene unclear. This CDR3 has 13 amino acids. V lost 0 bases and J 3 bases, leaving 7 bases between the germline ends. Germline-derived CDR1 and CDR2 are SGHDT and YYEEEE.

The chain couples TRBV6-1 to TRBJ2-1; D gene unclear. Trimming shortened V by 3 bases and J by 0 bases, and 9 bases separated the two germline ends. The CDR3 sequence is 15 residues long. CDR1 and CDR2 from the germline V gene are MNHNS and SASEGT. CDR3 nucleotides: TGTGCCAGCAGTGAGGCCGGACGCTCCTACAATGAGCAGTTCTTC. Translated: CASSEAGRSYNEQFF.

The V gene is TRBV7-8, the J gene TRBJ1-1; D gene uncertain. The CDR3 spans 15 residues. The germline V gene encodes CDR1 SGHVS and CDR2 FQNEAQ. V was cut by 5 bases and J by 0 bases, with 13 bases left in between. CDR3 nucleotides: TGTGCCAGCAGCGTCGTCGGGGTATTGAACACTGAAGCTTTCTTT. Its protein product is CASSVVGVLNTEAFF.

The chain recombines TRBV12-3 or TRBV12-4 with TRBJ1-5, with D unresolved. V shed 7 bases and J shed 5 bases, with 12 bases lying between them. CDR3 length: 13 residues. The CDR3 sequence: CASTRDQYQPQHF. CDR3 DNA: TGTGCCAGCACCCGCGACCAATATCAGCCCCAGCATTTT.

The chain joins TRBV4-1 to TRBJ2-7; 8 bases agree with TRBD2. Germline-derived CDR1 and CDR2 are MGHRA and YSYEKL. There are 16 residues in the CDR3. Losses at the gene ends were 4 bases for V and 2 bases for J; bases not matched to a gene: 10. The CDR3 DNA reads TGCGCCAGCAGCCGTGCGGGGGGCCTAGCTACCTACGAGCAGTACTTC. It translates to CASSRAGGLATYEQYF.

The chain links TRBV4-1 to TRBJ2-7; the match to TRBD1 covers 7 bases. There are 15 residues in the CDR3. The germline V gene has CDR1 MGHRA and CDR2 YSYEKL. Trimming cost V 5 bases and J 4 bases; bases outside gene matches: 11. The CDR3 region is CASSADRVPLYEQYF. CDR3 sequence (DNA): TGCGCCAGCAGCGCTGACAGGGTTCCCCTTTACGAGCAGTACTTC.

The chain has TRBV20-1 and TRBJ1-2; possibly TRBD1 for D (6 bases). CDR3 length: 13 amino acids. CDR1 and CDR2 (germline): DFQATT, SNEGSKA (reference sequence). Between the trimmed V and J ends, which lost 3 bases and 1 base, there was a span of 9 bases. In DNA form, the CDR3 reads TGCAGTGCTAGTAGGGACAATAACTATGGCTACACCTTC. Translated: CSASRDNNYGYTF.

The CDR3 nucleotides read TGCGCCAGCAGCTGGGGGACAGCGAACACCGGGGAGCTGTTTTTT. Its protein is CASSWGTANTGELFF. This chain joins TRBV5-1 and TRBJ2-2, with 7 bases fitting TRBD1. Trimming cost V 3 bases and J 0 bases; bases outside gene matches: 2. Germline V lookup: CDR1 SGHRS, CDR2 YFSETQ. The CDR3 spans 15 residues.

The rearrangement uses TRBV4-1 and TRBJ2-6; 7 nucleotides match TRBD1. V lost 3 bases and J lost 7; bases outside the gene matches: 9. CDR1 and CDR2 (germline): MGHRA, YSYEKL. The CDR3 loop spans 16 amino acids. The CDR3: CASSQTGTENANVLTF. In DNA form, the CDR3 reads TGCGCCAGCAGCCAGACCGGGACAGAGAACGCCAACGTCCTGACTTTC.

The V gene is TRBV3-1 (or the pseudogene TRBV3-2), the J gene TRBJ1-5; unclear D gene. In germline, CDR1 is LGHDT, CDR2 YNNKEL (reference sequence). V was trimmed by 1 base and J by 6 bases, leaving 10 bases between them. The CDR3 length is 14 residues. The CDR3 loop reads CASSQGGGVQPQHF. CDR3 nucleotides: TGTGCCAGCAGCCAAGGCGGTGGGGTTCAGCCCCAGCATTTT.

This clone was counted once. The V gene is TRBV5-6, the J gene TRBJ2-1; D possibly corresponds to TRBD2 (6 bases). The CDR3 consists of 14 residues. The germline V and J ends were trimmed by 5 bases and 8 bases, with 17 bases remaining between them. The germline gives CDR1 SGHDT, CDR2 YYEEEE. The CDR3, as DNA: TGTGCCAGCAGTCCGCACGGGGGAGGTTATGAGCAGTTCTTC. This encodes CASSPHGGGYEQFF.

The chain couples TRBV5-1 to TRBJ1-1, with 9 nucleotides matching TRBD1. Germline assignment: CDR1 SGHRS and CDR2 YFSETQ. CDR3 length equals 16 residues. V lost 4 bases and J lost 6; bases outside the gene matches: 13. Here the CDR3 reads CASSPKARTGDAEAFF. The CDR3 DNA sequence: TGCGCCAGCAGCCCAAAAGCAAGGACAGGGGATGCTGAAGCTTTCTTT.

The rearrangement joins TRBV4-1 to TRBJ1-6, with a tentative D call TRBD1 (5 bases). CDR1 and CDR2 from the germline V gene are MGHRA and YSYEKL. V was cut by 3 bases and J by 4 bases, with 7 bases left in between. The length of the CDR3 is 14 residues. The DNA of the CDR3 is TGCGCCAGCAGCCAGGGGGTTTATAATTCACCCCTCCACTTT. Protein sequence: CASSQGVYNSPLHF.

The CDR3 loop reads CASSYGGGQYF. The CDR3 nucleotides are TGTGCCAGCAGTTACGGCGGGGGGCAGTACTTC. The V call is TRBV7-9, the J call TRBJ2-7, with 7 bases lining up with TRBD2. This CDR3 contains 11 residues. The J segment lost 9 bases and the V segment lost 6 bases, leaving 5 bases of the junction unmatched. Germline CDR1 is SEHNR and CDR2 is FQNEAQ (reference sequence). Complete variable domain (other parts from reference TRBV7-9 and TRBJ2-7): DTGVSQNPRHKITKRGQNVTFRCDPISEHNRLYWYRQTLGQGPEFLTYFQNEAQLEKSRLLSDRFSAERPKGSFSTLEIQRTEQGDSAMYLCASSYGGGQYFGPGTRLTVT.

The chain's CDR3 is CASSKTGTGNTIYF. The CDR3 DNA reads TGTGCCAGCAGCAAAACAGGGACTGGAAACACCATATATTTT. V and J are TRBV11-1 and TRBJ1-3; a weak D match, TRBD1 (6 bases). V lost 5 bases and J lost 2, with 10 bases in between. Germline V gene data show CDR1 as SGHAT and CDR2 as FQDESV (reference sequence). The CDR3 contains 14 residues. The full variable domain, its missing parts supplied by reference TRBV11-1 and TRBJ1-3, is EAEVAQSPRYKITEKSQAVAFWCDPISGHATLYWYRQILGQGPELLVQFQDESVVDDSQLPKDRFSAERLKGVDSTLKIQPAELGDSAMYLCASSKTGTGNTIYFGEGSWLTVV.